One and the same sample provided the 29 T cell receptor beta chains below, sequenced in a study of T cell clones after liver transplantation. Sequencing used immunoSEQ multiplex PCR; TCRdb keeps in-frame clones, though not all of them. Among 65,000 to 80,000 clones listed, 80% were seen once. The sample in question was CD4+ T cells from blood, obtained before liver transplant. The receptors stem from a human donor who received a liver transplant.

V and J are TRBV5-4 and TRBJ2-3, with 10 bases identical to TRBD2. CDR1 is SGHNT, CDR2 YYREEE, per germline (reference sequence). The CDR3 spans 15 residues. V gave up 4 bases and J gave up 1 base; unmatched junction bases: 3. CDR3: CASSRTSGGTDTQYF. DNA for the CDR3: TGTGCCAGCAGCCGTACTAGCGGGGGCACAGATACGCAGTATTTT. Combining the CDR3 with reference TRBV5-4 and TRBJ2-3 gives the whole variable domain ETGVTQSPTHLIKTRGQQVTLRCSSQSGHNTVSWYQQALGQGPQFIFQYYREEENGRGNFPPRFSGLQFPNYSSELNVNALELDDSALYLCASSRTSGGTDTQYFGPGTRLTVL.

Only one count was recorded for this clone. The chain links TRBV7-9 to TRBJ2-7, with TRBD1 matching over 7 bases. CDR1 is SEHNR, CDR2 FQNEAQ, per germline (reference sequence). With 3 bases clipped from V and 3 bases from J, the junction kept 14 bases outside the gene matches. The CDR3 has 17 amino acids. In DNA, the CDR3 is TGTGCCAGCAGCTTTGATGGTCGGGGACAGAACCGCTACGAGCAGTACTTC. Its protein is CASSFDGRGQNRYEQYF.

This clone was observed a single time. CDR3 amino acids: CASSSPITGDTQYF. In DNA, the CDR3 is TGCGCCAGCAGCTCCCCTATAACAGGGGATACGCAGTATTTT. This chain joins TRBV5-1 and TRBJ2-3; D perhaps matches TRBD1 (6 bases). CDR3 length equals 14 residues. Germline CDR1 is SGHRS and CDR2 is YFSETQ. Trimming shortened V by 3 bases and J by 6 bases, and 14 bases separated the two germline ends.

This rearrangement joins TRBV6-1 to TRBJ1-1, with TRBD1 identical over 10 bases. Germline values: CDR1 MNHNS, CDR2 SASEGT. This CDR3 is 15 amino acids long. Trimming at V came to 4 bases and at J to 3 bases, leaving 5 bases not matched to a gene. The CDR3 nucleotides are TGTGCCAGCAGTGCAAGACAGGGGGCGGACACTGAAGCTTTCTTT. Protein product: CASSARQGADTEAFF.

This clone was picked up a small number of times. The chain recombines TRBV2 with TRBJ1-5; the D gene is possibly TRBD1 (5 bases). Trimming removed 3 bases from V and 8 bases from J, with 11 bases in between. This CDR3 is 13 amino acids long. Germline assignment: CDR1 SNHLY and CDR2 FYNNEI. The CDR3 coding sequence is TGTGCCAGCAGTGATACAGGCCCGAAGCCCCAGCATTTT. This gives the protein CASSDTGPKPQHF.

V and J are TRBV18 and TRBJ2-7; the D gene is possibly TRBD2 (6 bases). The CDR3 runs 14 residues. V was cut by 3 bases and J by 3 bases, with 12 bases left in between. The germline gives CDR1 KGHSH, CDR2 LQKENI. This chain's CDR3 is CASSPTLGGYEQYF. The CDR3 nucleotides are TGTGCCAGCTCACCGACCTTGGGGGGCTACGAGCAGTACTTC.

The rearrangement uses TRBV4-3 and TRBJ2-5, with D uncertain. Germline CDR1 LGHNA, CDR2 YSLEER. The CDR3 is made up of 14 amino acids. V was trimmed by 2 bases and J by 1 base, leaving 8 bases between them. CDR3 DNA: TGCGCCAGCAGCCAATCCATCTCCCAAGAGACCCAGTACTTC. It codes for CASSQSISQETQYF.

This chain uses TRBV19 with TRBJ1-4; D unclear. CDR1 and CDR2 (germline): LNHDA, SQIVND (reference sequence). CDR3 length equals 14 residues. V was pared by 5 bases and J by 3 bases, with 10 bases between. CDR3 residues: CASSDDTANEKLFF. CDR3 DNA sequence: TGTGCCAGTAGTGATGACACGGCTAATGAAAAACTGTTTTTT.

The chain recombines TRBV7-8 with TRBJ1-5; a possible D gene is TRBD1 (6 bases). The CDR3 runs to 18 residues. Per germline, CDR1 SGHVS and CDR2 FQNEAQ. Trimming pared 5 bases from V and 0 bases from J, leaving 20 bases between. The CDR3 loop reads CASSPYRVPQGSNQPQHF. In DNA form, the CDR3 reads TGTGCCAGCAGCCCGTACAGGGTCCCCCAAGGTAGCAATCAGCCCCAGCATTTT.

Regarding this clone: Other DNA sequences in this specimen translate into the identical CDR3. Written as DNA, the CDR3 is TGCGCCAGCAGCTTGGGCGGGAGCACCTACAATGAGCAGTTCTTC. This codes for CASSLGGSTYNEQFF. The J gene is TRBJ2-1, the V gene TRBV5-1; TRBD2 matches 7 bases. The CDR3 runs 15 residues. The germline V gene has CDR1 SGHRS and CDR2 YFSETQ. With 0 bases clipped from V and 2 bases from J, the junction kept 2 bases outside the gene matches.

The CDR3 region has the DNA TGTGCCAGCACCGGGACGTCGAACACTGAAGCTTTCTTT. Its translation: CASTGTSNTEAFF. The J gene is TRBJ1-1, the V gene TRBV6-5, with D possibly matching TRBD1 (5 bases). With 7 bases removed from V and 1 base from J, the gap between germline ends came to 10 bases. CDR1 MNHEY and CDR2 SVGAGI come from the germline V gene. The CDR3 covers 13 residues.

This clone appeared a single time. The rearrangement uses TRBV11-2 and TRBJ2-5; 8 bases are a match to TRBD2. Germline trimming cut 4 bases from V and 7 bases from J; bases unmatched to any gene: 11. There are 15 residues in the CDR3. Germline assignment: CDR1 SGHAT and CDR2 FQNNGV. CDR3 nucleotide sequence: TGTGCCAGCAGCTCCGGGACTAGAAAAAGTGTGACCCAGTACTTC. This sequence encodes CASSSGTRKSVTQYF.

This clone appeared a single time. The CDR3 nucleotides are TGCAGCGTTGGGGGTAGCGGGAGGGTCTCCTACAATGAGCAGTTCTTC. Its protein product is CSVGGSGRVSYNEQFF. This chain connects TRBV29-1 to TRBJ2-1, with 11 bases aligning to TRBD2. There are 16 residues in the CDR3. The V and J ends lost 4 bases and 0 bases, in that order; junction bases with no gene match: 5. Germline CDR1 SQVTM, CDR2 ANQGSEA.

The gene calls are TRBV7-8 and TRBJ1-5, with a tentative D call TRBD1 (6 bases). In germline, CDR1 is SGHVS, CDR2 FQNEAQ. V was cut by 6 bases and J by 6 bases, with 12 bases left in between. The length of the CDR3 is 13 residues. This CDR3 is CASSLGGGQPQHF. Here the CDR3 DNA reads TGTGCCAGCAGTTTGGGGGGCGGTCAGCCCCAGCATTTT.

CDR3 amino acids: CASSFGDRFNTEAFF. In nucleotides, the CDR3 is TGTGCCAGCAGTTTTGGGGACAGATTTAATACTGAAGCTTTCTTT. The rearrangement links TRBV28 to TRBJ1-1; 7 nucleotides agree with TRBD1. The V gene's germline CDR1 is MDHEN and CDR2 SYDVKM. This CDR3 has 15 amino acids. Trimming cost V 3 bases and J 5 bases; bases outside gene matches: 9.

In this sample, this clone turned up a few times. Other DNA sequences of this sample code for an identical CDR3. The chain couples TRBV5-1 to TRBJ1-4; D may be TRBD1 (5 bases). V was shortened by 4 bases and J by 2 bases, with 12 bases between the two germline ends. Germline values: CDR1 SGHRS, CDR2 YFSETQ. This CDR3 has 15 residues. CDR3 nucleotides: TGCGCCAGCAGCCCGGGACGGGGGACTAATGAAAAACTGTTTTTT. This codes for CASSPGRGTNEKLFF.

V gene TRBV6-5 combines with J gene TRBJ1-1, with D possibly being TRBD1 (6 bases). V lost 5 bases, J lost 0 bases, and 10 bases lay in between. Germline V CDR1 and CDR2: MNHEY, SVGAGI. This CDR3 region has 14 residues. CDR3 nucleotides: TGTGCCAGCAGTAGGGGGACACTGAACACTGAAGCTTTCTTT. It codes for CASSRGTLNTEAFF.

This clone came up a few times. Other nucleotide sequences from this sample produce the same CDR3. The CDR3 DNA sequence: TGTGCCAGCAAGTTCCAAGAGACCCAGTACTTC. It is translated as CASKFQETQYF. The gene calls are TRBV2 and TRBJ2-5; no definite D call. The CDR3 length is 11 residues. The germline gives CDR1 SNHLY, CDR2 FYNNEI. With 7 bases removed from V and 1 base from J, the gap between germline ends came to 4 bases.

This sequence joins TRBV28 and TRBJ1-1; D remains unclear. CDR1 MDHEN and CDR2 SYDVKM come from the germline V gene. The CDR3 sequence is 14 residues long. V lost 3 bases to trimming and J lost 1 base, with 9 bases between them. Here the CDR3 DNA reads TGTGCCAGCAGTTTTCAGTCCCCGAACACTGAAGCTTTCTTT. Translating gives CASSFQSPNTEAFF.

The genes are TRBV6-6 and TRBJ2-3; no clear D. The CDR3 runs to 11 residues. V was trimmed by 6 bases and J by 3 bases, leaving 4 bases between them. Germline V gene data show CDR1 as MNHNY and CDR2 as SVGAGI (reference sequence). The CDR3 loop reads CASSQTDTQYF. The CDR3 region has the DNA TGTGCCAGCAGCCAGACAGATACGCAGTATTTT.

The chain joins TRBV27 to TRBJ1-5, with D possibly TRBD1 on 6 matching bases. Per the germline V gene, CDR1 is MNHEY and CDR2 is SMNVEV (reference sequence). The CDR3 length is 15 residues. V lost 6 bases and J lost 5, with 17 bases in between. The CDR3 coding sequence is TGTGCCAGCAGACAACAGGGCAGGTTGGATCAGCCCCAGCATTTT. It encodes CASRQQGRLDQPQHF.

V usage is TRBV5-1 and J usage is TRBJ2-2, with D uncertain. The germline CDR1 and CDR2 sequences are SGHRS and YFSETQ. This CDR3 comprises 15 residues. The V end was cut by 1 base, the J end by 0 bases, with 7 bases between. DNA for the CDR3: TGCGCCAGCAGCTTGACAGAATCGAACACCGGGGAGCTGTTTTTT. It codes for CASSLTESNTGELFF.

This chain joins TRBV19 and TRBJ2-5; D possibly matches TRBD1 or TRBD2 (5 bases each). The ends were cut back, 7 bases at V and 1 base at J, with 10 bases in the middle. This CDR3 has 13 amino acids. Germline V gives CDR1 LNHDA, CDR2 SQIVND (reference sequence). The CDR3 reads CASMGTGQETQYF. CDR3 bases: TGTGCCAGTATGGGGACGGGCCAAGAGACCCAGTACTTC.

This clone showed up just once. The chain has TRBV5-1 and TRBJ2-1; the D gene is possibly TRBD2 (8 bases). The V gene's germline CDR1 is SGHRS and CDR2 YFSETQ. V was clipped by 4 bases and J by 5 bases, with 31 bases between them. This CDR3 has 20 residues. The CDR3 protein is CASSKGTLGTAGAKDNEQFF. Written as DNA, the CDR3 is TGCGCCAGCAGCAAGGGGACTTTGGGGACAGCGGGAGCCAAAGACAATGAGCAGTTCTTC.

Here the CDR3 DNA reads TGTGCCAGCAGCCCGATGGGCGGTCGGACTGAAGCTTTCTTT. Its translation is CASSPMGGRTEAFF. The chain uses TRBV5-4 and TRBJ1-1; D not certain. CDR1 SGHNT and CDR2 YYREEE come from the germline V gene (reference sequence). Deletions cut 4 bases from V and 5 bases from J, with 15 bases between. The CDR3 is made up of 14 amino acids.

The chain joins TRBV28 to TRBJ2-1, with TRBD2 as a possible D gene (6 bases). This CDR3 is 15 amino acids long. Germline CDR1 and CDR2: MDHEN and SYDVKM. The ends were cut back, 2 bases at V and 4 bases at J, with 12 bases in the middle. Written as DNA, the CDR3 is TGTGCCAGCAGTTTAGGAGGGGCGCCTTACAATGAGCAGTTCTTC. The encoded protein is CASSLGGAPYNEQFF.

This chain joins TRBV5-1 and TRBJ2-5; D not resolved. Germline assignment: CDR1 SGHRS and CDR2 YFSETQ. The germline V and J ends were trimmed by 0 bases and 4 bases, with 4 bases remaining between them. The CDR3 totals 12 residues. The CDR3 sequence is CASSLEGETQYF. CDR3 coding DNA: TGCGCCAGCAGCTTGGAGGGAGAGACCCAGTACTTC.

This clone was seen only a few times. This chain joins TRBV7-2 and TRBJ1-1; the match to TRBD1 covers 12 bases. Germline V gene sequence: CDR1 SGHTA, CDR2 FQGNSA. The CDR3 sequence is 15 residues long. J was trimmed by 5 bases and V by 4 bases; bases with no gene match: 5. The CDR3 nucleotides are TGTGCCAGCAGCTGGGACAGGGGGCGCGATACTGAAGCTTTCTTT. It encodes CASSWDRGRDTEAFF.

V is TRBV11-2 and J is TRBJ2-3, with D hard to call. The germline V and J ends were trimmed by 3 bases and 6 bases, with 25 bases remaining between them. Germline lookup yields CDR1 SGHAT and CDR2 FQNNGV. The CDR3 has 18 amino acids. As DNA, the CDR3 is TGTGCCAGCAGCTTTTCCAGTGGTTTCCAGTCCTCGTTGGATACGCAGTATTTT. It codes for CASSFSSGFQSSLDTQYF.